Below, 8 T cell receptor beta chains from the same sample are listed, as sequenced in a study of T-cell memory formation after mild COVID-19. TCRdb re-called the 5' RACE reads through MiXCR, storing one row per CDR3 protein. The repertoire holds some 310,000 distinct CDR3 sequences, with roughly 20% as singletons. Sequenced material: PBMCs or a T cell subset sorted from them (not recorded which). The receptors were gathered from a man aged 18 to 35 who had mild COVID-19 (a few samples of this study predate the infection). Cell type and time point are not known.

A few counts support this clonotype. This clone may be a read error of a much larger clone one base away. This rearrangement joins TRBV11-2 to TRBJ2-7, with 10 bases identical to TRBD2. CDR3 length: 14 residues. Unmatched junction bases numbered 1, after V lost 1 base and J lost 4 bases. The germline V gene has CDR1 SGHAT and CDR2 FQNNGV. The CDR3 bases are TGTGCCAGCAGCTTAGCTAGCGGGGGTTACGAGCAGTACTTC. It codes for CASSLASGGYEQYF.

This clonotype was observed a few times. The J gene is TRBJ2-7, the V gene TRBV4-3; TRBD1 might be the D (7 bases). Germline V gene lookup returns CDR1 LGHNA and CDR2 YSLEER. The V gene lost 0 bases and the J gene lost 4 bases, with 16 bases spanning the gap. CDR3 size: 16 residues. DNA of the CDR3: TGCGCCAGCAGCCAAGATGGGGGGACAGAGAGGTACGAGCAGTACTTC. Amino acid sequence: CASSQDGGTERYEQYF.

This chain connects TRBV4-2 to TRBJ2-3; 9 bases are shared with TRBD1. The germline V gene has CDR1 LGHNA and CDR2 YNFKEQ. The CDR3 is made up of 17 amino acids. V was clipped by 0 bases and J by 3 bases; unmatched bases: 7. CDR3 DNA: TGTGCCAGCAGCCAAGATTCAGGACAGGGGTTGACAGATACGCAGTATTTT. This codes for CASSQDSGQGLTDTQYF.

V gene TRBV6-5 combines with J gene TRBJ1-1; D ambiguous. V lost 5 bases, J lost 2 bases, and 12 bases lay in between. Germline CDR1 and CDR2: MNHEY and SVGAGI. This CDR3 has 14 amino acids. CDR3 sequence: CASSITHSNTEAFF. CDR3 nucleotides: TGTGCCAGCAGTATAACCCACAGCAACACTGAAGCTTTCTTT.

This clonotype was observed a handful of times. This chain links TRBV10-3 with TRBJ2-2; no definite D call. Germline-derived CDR1 and CDR2 are ENHRY and SYGVKD. Trimming removed 7 bases from V and 0 bases from J, with 15 bases in between. The CDR3 consists of 16 residues. The CDR3 bases are TGTGCCATCACCACCCAGACGCTAACGAACACCGGGGAGCTGTTTTTT. Encoded protein: CAITTQTLTNTGELFF.

This chain joins TRBV27 and TRBJ2-3, with a tentative D call TRBD1 (6 bases). Germline CDR1 is MNHEY and CDR2 is SMNVEV (reference sequence). Trimming left V 5 bases short and J 2 bases short, with 8 bases between. The CDR3 runs 13 residues. CDR3 amino acids: CASSGTNTDTQYF. The CDR3 DNA follows: TGTGCCAGCAGTGGGACAAACACAGATACGCAGTATTTT.

This clonotype was observed a few times. The rearrangement joins TRBV7-9 to TRBJ2-7; D might be TRBD1 (5 bases). Per the germline V gene, CDR1 is SEHNR and CDR2 is FQNEAQ (reference sequence). CDR3 length: 12 residues. The germline V and J ends were trimmed by 3 bases and 6 bases, with 9 bases remaining between them. CDR3 in amino acids: CASSLQGSEQYF. Written as DNA, the CDR3 is TGTGCCAGCAGCTTGCAGGGAAGCGAGCAGTACTTC. Together with reference TRBV7-9 and TRBJ2-7, the CDR3 gives the full variable domain: DTGVSQNPRHKITKRGQNVTFRCDPISEHNRLYWYRQTLGQGPEFLTYFQNEAQLEKSRLLSDRFSAERPKGSFSTLEIQRTEQGDSAMYLCASSLQGSEQYFGPGTRLTVT.

The chain is built from TRBV28 and TRBJ2-2; possibly TRBD1 for D (6 bases). The CDR3 has 13 residues. V was shortened by 7 bases and J by 6 bases, with 12 bases between the two germline ends. Germline values: CDR1 MDHEN, CDR2 SYDVKM. CDR3 sequence reads: CASTRGWAGELFF. As DNA, the CDR3 is TGTGCCAGCACCAGGGGCTGGGCCGGGGAGCTGTTTTTT.